This record looks at one T cell receptor beta chain sequence and its context. Its antigen is currently unknown. The data were taken from a study of shared clonotypes between healthy human individuals. Study at large: Samples came from a couple of female and a few male donors aged 18 to 49. Study-wide findings and caveats: Tissues were not sampled, only blood, and their repertoires likely differ.

The method was immunoSEQ multiplex PCR; TCRdb's version includes in-frame clones alone and lacks a portion of them. The sample has approximately 2,000,000 clones; approximately 90% are singletons. V trimming: 3 bases; J trimming: 3 bases; junction bases outside the gene matches: 8. Per the germline V gene, CDR1 is MDHEN and CDR2 is SYDVKM. The CDR3 totals 16 residues. Researchers partitioned CD4+ cells into CD45RA+ naive and CD45RA-negative memory subsets. The chain combines TRBV28 with TRBJ2-1, with 7 positions matching TRBD2. The source material was naive CD4+ T cells from PBMCs. Subset noted: CD45RA+ positively selected. The source is a man aged 18 to 30 in good health. Some clones in this sample may be carry-over from other donors' samples. The DNA for the CDR3 is TGTGCCAGCAGTTTTTTGGGCGGGAGCGACTACAATGAGCAGTTCTTC. Translation gives CASSFLGGSDYNEQFF.